This T cell receptor beta chain was sequenced for a study of cytomegalovirus exposure and HLA in healthy donors (dated by TCRdb to about 2017). In the study overall: An earlier analysis of some 600 of the donors reported 276 Gb of sequence data and 117 million unique TCR beta sequences obtained from about 180 million T cells. An early release covering some 640 HLA-typed donors comprised approximately 290 gigabases of sequencing data and 85 million or so unique TCR sequences. The genetic ancestry cluster associated with self-reported Caucasian donors included about four fifths of the 398 genotyped donors. The study was designed to test whether signatures of past pathogen exposure could be identified by cataloging public T cell receptors. The T cell repertoires of 666 subjects were profiled by immunosequencing and related to cytomegalovirus serostatus. Along with the roughly 700-subject first cohort, a separate validation cohort of over 90 different subjects was used. To predict cytomegalovirus infection status, the study combined high-throughput TCR immunosequencing, statistical association of individual TCRs with disease status, and machine learning. A later analysis re-examined previously published TCR beta repertoires from more than 600 donors and added high-resolution HLA genotyping to investigate patterns of TCR occurrence. The later analysis used no new phenotypic data to find candidate immune exposures, relying instead on TCR beta sequences and their occurrence across donors. An earlier analysis of 587 of the donors used high-throughput TCR beta sequencing to judge whether each TCR beta V gene segment behaved as functional or pseudogenic. Donor age, sex, ethnicity and CMV serostatus were collected together with the repertoire data. A later genetic analysis used genome-wide SNP genotypes for 398 of the 666 donors, treating that subset as a discovery cohort. Every discovery cohort repertoire had been produced on one sequencing platform. Class I and class II HLA loci were covered by the typing at four-digit resolution. Typing coverage varied by locus: about 620-640 donors for A, B, C, DRB1 and DQB1; approximately 500 for DQA1; approximately 610 for DPA1; some 470 for DPB1. Five DR-DQ haplotypes were handled as single units for association and clustering, since linkage in the cohort was strong. Across some 400 genotyped donors of the cohort, an average of about 240,000 unique TCR beta nucleotide sequences per donor were sequenced, and roughly 18% of those sequences were non-productive.

On this clone: What this receptor recognizes is not known. The record has no base qualities; no much larger clone is one base away.

Reading the germline V gene gives CDR1 SGDLS and CDR2 YYNGEE. Germline trimming: 4 bases from V, 5 bases from J; junction bases outside gene matches: 11. The CDR3 runs 16 amino acids, cysteine and phenylalanine included. Only the CDR3 region is kept as DNA, spanning 48 bases read in frame from base 1. The cohort consisted of 666 healthy bone marrow donors. At the time of sampling, all cohort members were nominally healthy, though unrecorded immune exposures were likely present. The donor tested CMV seronegative, placing the donor among the 350 to 400 seronegative members of the cohort. A peripheral blood sample was collected from each donor, and TCR beta sequencing was performed on peripheral blood mononuclear cells. Genomic DNA was extracted from the blood cell samples with the Qiagen DNeasy Blood Extraction Kit. Overall study results and their limits: A later genetic analysis associated a missense DCLRE1C variant with V-gene and J-gene trimming of TCR beta chains, and an independent cohort replicated the association. The 87-base-pair reads could not distinguish some IMGT-functional V segments, including TRBV6-2 and TRBV6-3, so those segments were excluded. Linkage disequilibrium might explain the correlated functional status among segregating V segments, but an unknown experimental factor could not be ruled out. The cohort was sequenced for TCR beta chains only, and without alpha or paired-chain data the features that could be detected were limited. The sequencing pipeline was judged likely to have produced a cluster of highly shared sequence variants as a technical artifact. In a later analysis, TCR association rates were found to vary across HLA loci, with the most associated TCRs seen for DRB1 alleles and the fewest for HLA-C alleles. Broadly in line with IMGT annotations, most TCR beta V segments showed up in productive rearrangements about 87% or about 30% of the time in an earlier analysis of about 500 of the donors. According to the authors, the approach could potentially be generalized to other disease states and immunological phenotypes. In vitro tests confirmed that a few of the cytomegalovirus-associated TCR beta chains recognize cytomegalovirus antigens. In both the original and validation cohorts, the classifier was reported to diagnose cytomegalovirus status with high specificity and sensitivity. A later analysis associated 16,951 TCR beta sequences with specific HLA alleles at a false discovery rate of 0.05. In the study, 150 to 200 TCR beta chains were listed as associated with cytomegalovirus. A later analysis found that most CMV-associated TCR beta chains appeared HLA-restricted, with HLA associations seemingly driven largely by CMV exposure. A later genetic analysis reported fewer N-insertions in productive TCRs among donors in an Asian-associated ancestry cluster than the roughly 700-donor mean. The earlier analysis of about 600 of the donors excluded 15 to 20 rarely observed V segments, including chromosome 9 orphons, because counts were too low. A further reported finding was that TCR beta sequences accurately predicted the HLA-A and HLA-B alleles for most subjects in the first cohort. In a later analysis, HLA-associated TCR beta chains were found to be more clonally expanded and to have lower generation probabilities than equally common non-associated chains. CMV serostatus was the only immune exposure information available for the cohort. Roughly uniform sequencing depth across donors was assumed in presence/absence analyses, although this assumption may not hold. A later analysis reported that several top co-occurrence clusters appeared linked to parvovirus B19, influenza, CMV and Epstein-Barr virus. Strong co-occurrence of HLA alleles, especially DR and DQ, made assigning TCR associations to individual alleles difficult. Most TCR sequences were observed very rarely across donors, whereas some public TCRs were present in many individuals. Because some donors lacked HLA typing at each locus, the association tests relied only on the typed subset.

Library generation was performed with the immunoSEQ multiplex PCR assay. For the multiplex PCR, a mixture combining 60 forward primers for TCR Vbeta segments and 13 reverse primers for TCR Jbeta segments was used. The CDR3 region of rearranged TCR beta genes was amplified from genomic DNA by a multiplex PCR assay. The amplified TCR beta libraries were sequenced on the Illumina HiSeq System as 87-base-pair reads. The published analysis was carried out like this. A later analysis counted 75 million to 100 million unique TCR beta chains across the 666 repertoires, and some 11 million of these chains were shared by at least two donors. To remove PCR and sequencing errors, raw reads were error-corrected and collapsed into unique sequences using a nearest-neighbor algorithm that merged closely related sequences. CDR3 sequences were aligned to IMGT reference sequences to assign V, D and J gene segments. Each retained sequence needed at least a six-nucleotide match to both a V gene segment and a J gene segment. Rearrangements were classified as productive when the CDR3 lacked stop codons and remained in frame with V and J, and all other rearrangements were classified as non-productive. CDR3 was defined by IMGT convention, running from the second conserved V-encoded cysteine to the conserved J-encoded phenylalanine. In an earlier analysis of roughly 610 of the donors, sequences lacking an unambiguous match to a single V gene segment were excluded. In an earlier analysis of approximately 590 of the donors, a V segment was called functional when productive rearrangements were above 56.7%, and segregating when the standard deviation between donors exceeded 5%. A statistical classification framework was built to diagnose cytomegalovirus status from the catalog of TCR beta chain sequences. A later analysis assigned V and J genes by comparing TCR nucleotide sequences with IMGT/GENE-DB human TR gene sequences. Using the TCRdist pipeline, a later analysis assigned CDR3 sequences along with most-parsimonious VDJ recombination scenarios. In a later analysis, each TCR beta chain was defined by its CDR3 amino acid sequence together with its V-gene family, and reads without a unique V-gene family were excluded. As a way to deal with suspected cross-contamination and a sequencing artifact, a later analysis dropped roughly 600 nucleotide sequences that were highly shared and had low generation probability. In a later analysis, a clonal expansion index was calculated for each public chain from normalized within-repertoire ranks of inferred template counts. A later analysis computed generation probabilities with a VDJ recombination model fitted to out-of-frame rearrangements, and checked the results against IGoR. In a later analysis, hypergeometric tests were used to score TCR-TCR, TCR-HLA and TCR-CMV co-occurrence, with a repertoire-size bias correction applied to TCR pairs. A later analysis estimated false discovery rates by permuting HLA or CMV assignments 20 times. A later analysis grouped co-occurring TCRs with DBSCAN, adding TCRdist sequence similarity when clustering within HLA-allele-positive subsets. Repertoires with fewer than 30,000 or more than 120,000 public chains were left out of co-occurrence clustering, as were about five repertoires with anomalous nucleotide sharing. Here the immuneACCESS table is served through TCRdb, limited to in-frame sequences with V and J called. Missing clones are a known gap in these copies; in checked studies unresolved V genes cover under half, and the rest lacks a known reason. That table is the source of V, J and clone size, and D and trimming were worked out from the DNA. For this sample there are about 120,000 clones; 81% appear just once. The ten top clones hold under 5% of the sample.

The sample taken for sequencing was PBMCs. Rearrangement joined TRBV9 to TRBJ2-1, and TRBD1 aligns with 8 junction nucleotides. The receptor was derived from a woman younger than 45 in good health and CMV-seronegative. DNA sequence: TGTGCCAGCAGCATATCCGGGACAGGAGGGGACAATGAGCAGTTCTTC. Its translation reads: CASSISGTGGDNEQFF.